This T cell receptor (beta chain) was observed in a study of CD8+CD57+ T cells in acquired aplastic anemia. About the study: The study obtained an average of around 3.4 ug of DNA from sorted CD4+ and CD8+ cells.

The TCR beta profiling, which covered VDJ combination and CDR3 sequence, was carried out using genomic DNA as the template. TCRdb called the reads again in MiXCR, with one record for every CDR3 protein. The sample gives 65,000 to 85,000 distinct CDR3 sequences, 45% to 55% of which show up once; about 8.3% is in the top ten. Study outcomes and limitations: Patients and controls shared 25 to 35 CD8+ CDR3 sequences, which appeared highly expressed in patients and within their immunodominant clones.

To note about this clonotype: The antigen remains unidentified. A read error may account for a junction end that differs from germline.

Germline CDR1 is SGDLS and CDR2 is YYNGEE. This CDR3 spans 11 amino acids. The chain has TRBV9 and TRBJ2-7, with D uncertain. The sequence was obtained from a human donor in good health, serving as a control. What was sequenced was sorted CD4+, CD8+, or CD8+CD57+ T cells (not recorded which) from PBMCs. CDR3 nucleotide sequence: TGCGCCAGCAAATCCTCCTACGAGCAGTACTTC. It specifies CASKSSYEQYF. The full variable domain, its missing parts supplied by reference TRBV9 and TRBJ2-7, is DSGVTQTPKHLITATGQRVTLRCSPRSGDLSVYWYQQSLDQGLQFLIQYYNGEERAKGNILERFSAQQFPDLHSELNLSSLELGDSALYFCASKSSYEQYFGPGTRLTVT.